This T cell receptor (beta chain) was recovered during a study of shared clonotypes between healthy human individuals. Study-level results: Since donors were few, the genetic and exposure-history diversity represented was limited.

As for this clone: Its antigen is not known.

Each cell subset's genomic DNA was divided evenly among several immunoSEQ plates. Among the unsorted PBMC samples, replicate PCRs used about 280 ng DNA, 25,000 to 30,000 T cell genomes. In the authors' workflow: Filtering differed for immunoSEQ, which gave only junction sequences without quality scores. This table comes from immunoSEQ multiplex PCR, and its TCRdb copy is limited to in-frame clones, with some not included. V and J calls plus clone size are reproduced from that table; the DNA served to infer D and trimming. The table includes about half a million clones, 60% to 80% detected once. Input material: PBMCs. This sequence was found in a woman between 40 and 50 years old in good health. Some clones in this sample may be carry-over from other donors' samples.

For the CDR3, the DNA is TGCGCCAGCAGCTGGGGGGACAGGTCGCGGGAGACCCAGTACTTC. It encodes CASSWGDRSRETQYF. The chain uses TRBV5-1 and TRBJ2-5; 8 positions match TRBD1. Trimming at V came to 3 bases and at J to 5 bases, leaving 9 bases not matched to a gene. The CDR3 extends over 15 amino acids. CDR1 is SGHRS, CDR2 YFSETQ, per germline.